The rows below give T cell receptor beta chains drawn from one sample of a study of post-analysis software for immune sequencing data. A single record per CDR3 protein comes from TCRdb applying MiXCR to the PCR reads. The profile shows 750,000 to 950,000 distinct CDR3 sequences, around 42% of them singletons. Sequenced input: blood. All receptors derive from a girl aged 10-17 years with multiple sclerosis. Both conserved end residues are part of each CDR3. Each record gives: J gene, clone size, D gene, V gene, CDR3 DNA, CDR3 protein. The D gene is left open where the match is weak. For some rows the clone size is stated as once, few or many, or as a class when expanded; others skip it.

J gene: TRBJ2-3
clone size: NA
D gene: TRBD2
V gene: TRBV5-1
CDR3 DNA: TGCGCCAGCAGCACGGGACTAGCGGGAGATACGCAGTATTTT
CDR3 protein: CASSTGLAGDTQYF

J gene: TRBJ2-1
clone size: few
D gene: NA
V gene: TRBV20-1
CDR3 DNA: TGCAGTGCTAGATCTAGGAAGCAGTTCTTC
CDR3 protein: CSARSRKQFF

J gene: TRBJ2-7
clone size: NA
D gene: NA
V gene: TRBV28
CDR3 DNA: TGTGCCACCCTGGACAACCCCTGCGAGCAGTACTTC
CDR3 protein: CATLDNPCEQYF

J gene: TRBJ1-4
clone size: NA
D gene: NA
V gene: TRBV7-8
CDR3 DNA: TGTGCCAGCAGCTTAGAGGGGCTTGGGGAAAAACTGTTTTTT
CDR3 protein: CASSLEGLGEKLFF

J gene: TRBJ1-2
clone size: NA
D gene: TRBD1
V gene: TRBV4-1
CDR3 DNA: TGCGCCAGCAGCCAAGTTACTAGGACAGGGATCAACTATGGCTACACCTTC
CDR3 protein: CASSQVTRTGINYGYTF

J gene: TRBJ2-1
clone size: few
D gene: TRBD2
V gene: TRBV20-1
CDR3 DNA: TGCAGTGCTGGCCGGACTAGCGGGAGGTACAATGAGCAGTTCTTC
CDR3 protein: CSAGRTSGRYNEQFF

J gene: TRBJ2-5
clone size: NA
D gene: NA
V gene: TRBV14
CDR3 DNA: TGTGCCAGCAGCCAAGATTTTGAGGACAAGCAAGAGACCCAGTACTTC
CDR3 protein: CASSQDFEDKQETQYF

J gene: TRBJ2-2
clone size: many
D gene: NA
V gene: TRBV6-5
CDR3 DNA: TGTGCCAGCACCTCCGGGATTTACACCGGGGAGCTGTTTTTT
CDR3 protein: CASTSGIYTGELFF

J gene: TRBJ2-7
clone size: NA
D gene: TRBD1
V gene: TRBV7-6
CDR3 DNA: TGTGCCAGCAGCCCAGCACCGGGACAGGGGATCAACGAGCAGTACTTC
CDR3 protein: CASSPAPGQGINEQYF

J gene: TRBJ2-1
clone size: few
D gene: TRBD2
V gene: TRBV20-1
CDR3 DNA: TGCAGTGCTAAAGCGGGAGGGTTCTACAATGAGCAGTTCTTC
CDR3 protein: CSAKAGGFYNEQFF

J gene: TRBJ2-3
clone size: few
D gene: NA
V gene: TRBV11-2
CDR3 DNA: TGTGCCAGCAGCCCCCAAGGCAGCACAGATACGCAGTATTTT
CDR3 protein: CASSPQGSTDTQYF

J gene: TRBJ2-1
clone size: NA
D gene: TRBD2
V gene: TRBV4-1
CDR3 DNA: TGCGCCAGCAGCCAAGGGGAGAGCGGGAGCCCGCCCTACAATGAGCAGTTCTTC
CDR3 protein: CASSQGESGSPPYNEQFF

J gene: TRBJ1-1
clone size: few
D gene: NA
V gene: TRBV4-3
CDR3 DNA: TGCGCCAGCAGCCAAGATTGGGTGTATGGAACTGAAGCTTTCTTT
CDR3 protein: CASSQDWVYGTEAFF

J gene: TRBJ2-5
clone size: NA
D gene: TRBD1
V gene: TRBV29-1
CDR3 DNA: TGCAGCGTGGACAGGGGGCCGGGAGGAGAGACCCAGTACTTC
CDR3 protein: CSVDRGPGGETQYF

J gene: TRBJ2-4
clone size: NA
D gene: TRBD2
V gene: TRBV12-3/TRBV12-4
CDR3 DNA: TGTGCCAGCAGTCCCCCGGGACTAGCGGGAGTAAACATTCAGTACTTC
CDR3 protein: CASSPPGLAGVNIQYF

J gene: TRBJ2-7
clone size: NA
D gene: NA
V gene: TRBV12-3/TRBV12-4
CDR3 DNA: TGTGCCAGCTGCCCGAGCTCCTACGAGCAGTACTTC
CDR3 protein: CASCPSSYEQYF

J gene: TRBJ1-6
clone size: NA
D gene: NA
V gene: TRBV2
CDR3 DNA: TGTGCCAGCAGTGAATTGCGGCGGAGACATAATTCACCCCTCCACTTT
CDR3 protein: CASSELRRRHNSPLHF

J gene: TRBJ1-2
clone size: many
D gene: NA
V gene: TRBV7-2
CDR3 DNA: TGTGCCAGCAGCTTAGTTGGGGCGGGGGAACATGGCTACACCTTC
CDR3 protein: CASSLVGAGEHGYTF

J gene: TRBJ2-2
clone size: few
D gene: TRBD2
V gene: TRBV20-1
CDR3 DNA: TGCAGTGCCACTGCTCTAGCGGGAGCGACCGGGGAGCTGTTTTTT
CDR3 protein: CSATALAGATGELFF

J gene: TRBJ2-7
clone size: NA
D gene: TRBD2
V gene: TRBV27
CDR3 DNA: TGTGCCAGCAGTCCCCTAGCGGGAGTCAACGAGCAGTACTTC
CDR3 protein: CASSPLAGVNEQYF

J gene: TRBJ2-5
clone size: NA
D gene: NA
V gene: TRBV5-1
CDR3 DNA: TGCGCCAGCAGCTTGGCCGGACAAACCACCGTCGGAGAGACCCAGTACTTC
CDR3 protein: CASSLAGQTTVGETQYF

J gene: TRBJ2-1
clone size: once
D gene: NA
V gene: TRBV9
CDR3 DNA: TGTGCCAGCAGCGTAAGTGGACTCGTGAAATACAATGAGCAGTTCTTC
CDR3 protein: CASSVSGLVKYNEQFF

J gene: TRBJ2-5
clone size: NA
D gene: NA
V gene: TRBV4-1
CDR3 DNA: TGCGCCAGCAGCCAAGAGTCCACAGGAGAGACCCAGTACTTC
CDR3 protein: CASSQESTGETQYF

J gene: TRBJ2-7
clone size: once
D gene: TRBD2
V gene: TRBV5-5
CDR3 DNA: TGTGCCAGCAGCTTGGAACCGGGGAGGGACGAGCAGTACTTC
CDR3 protein: CASSLEPGRDEQYF

J gene: TRBJ1-5
clone size: NA
D gene: NA
V gene: TRBV7-2
CDR3 DNA: TGTGCCAGCAGCCCGGACACTAATCAGCCCCAGCATTTT
CDR3 protein: CASSPDTNQPQHF

J gene: TRBJ2-7
clone size: NA
D gene: NA
V gene: TRBV4-2
CDR3 DNA: TGTGCCAGCAGCCAAGGGTTCAGGGACGAGCAGTACTTC
CDR3 protein: CASSQGFRDEQYF

J gene: TRBJ2-5
clone size: NA
D gene: NA
V gene: TRBV7-7
CDR3 DNA: TGTGCTAGCAGCTTCCATCCCGATGAGACCCAGTACTTC
CDR3 protein: CASSFHPDETQYF

J gene: TRBJ2-5
clone size: few
D gene: TRBD1
V gene: TRBV20-1
CDR3 DNA: TGCAGTGCACCCAAGGACAGGGATCGGGGGAAAGAGACCCAGTACTTC
CDR3 protein: CSAPKDRDRGKETQYF

J gene: TRBJ2-1
clone size: NA
D gene: TRBD2
V gene: TRBV11-3
CDR3 DNA: TGTGCCAGCAGCTTAGGGGCGGGAGGAGGCGATGAGCAGTTCTTC
CDR3 protein: CASSLGAGGGDEQFF

J gene: TRBJ2-3
clone size: few
D gene: TRBD2
V gene: TRBV12-3/TRBV12-4
CDR3 DNA: TGTGCCAGCAGGGGACTAGCGGGAGGACCAGATACGCAGTATTTT
CDR3 protein: CASRGLAGGPDTQYF

J gene: TRBJ1-1
clone size: few
D gene: NA
V gene: TRBV6-5
CDR3 DNA: TGTGCCAGCAGTTACGGACAGCTGGCTGAAGCTTTCTTT
CDR3 protein: CASSYGQLAEAFF